This T cell receptor beta chain emerged from a study of PD-L1 blockade in urothelial cancer. About the study: Analyses were performed on blood at 3 weeks after treatment start (the second dose) and at 6 weeks.

As for time point: peripheral blood 6 weeks after treatment start. The V gene's germline CDR1 is LGHNA and CDR2 YSLEER. CDR3 length equals 14 residues. Trimming left V 0 bases short and J 9 bases short, with 12 bases between. The method was immunoSEQ multiplex PCR; TCRdb's version includes in-frame clones alone and lacks a portion of them. The repertoire holds about 120,000 clones, with 80% to 90% as singletons. The gene calls are TRBV4-3 and TRBJ1-3; weak D call: TRBD1 (6 bases). The sequencing used PBMCs, collected around atezolizumab (anti-PD-L1) treatment. This sequence was found in a man aged 55-75 years with urothelial cancer. CDR3 protein: CASSQEGAGGTIYF. The CDR3 DNA reads as TGCGCCAGCAGCCAAGAGGGGGCGGGCGGCACCATATATTTT.